This T cell receptor (beta chain) was retrieved from a study of response to subunit inactivated influenza vaccine. Study-level findings and limits: The authors suggested that few new T cells are recruited per seasonal influenza vaccination.

V shed 3 bases and J shed 10 bases, with 15 bases lying between them. The CDR3 consists of 13 residues. Each CDR3 protein is one row after TCRdb ran MiXCR on the RT-PCR reads. This sample has roughly 500,000 distinct CDR3 sequences; roughly 25% occur once, and the top ten carry under 2.5%. With respect to this clonotype: The antigen remains unidentified.

This TCR derives from a man aged 50 or older who received an inactivated influenza vaccine. The sample in question was CD4+ T cells sorted from PBMCs, obtained less than 6 days after vaccination. The J gene is TRBJ1-2, the V gene TRBV12-3 or TRBV12-4; possibly TRBD1 for D (6 bases). The CDR3 reads CASSFRSRTAYTF. The CDR3 DNA is TGTGCCAGCAGTTTTAGATCCCGGACAGCCTACACCTTC.